The present entry profiles one T cell receptor beta chain with its context. The clone's antigen remains unknown. Base-call qualities are not available, and no considerably larger clone is one nucleotide away. The data stem from a study of blood T cells in healthy people across ages (dated by TCRdb to the mid-2010s). Concerning the study at large: Template switching captured roughly one uniquely barcoded TCR beta cDNA molecule per two T cells in model experiments. For two donors (one aged 18 to 30 and one aged 80 or older), the study analyzed two additional independent replicas of 1 million unique cDNA reads from the same blood draw. The donors were divided into four age groups: young (average approximately 17 years), middle-aged (about 41), aged (about 56) and long-lived (around 87). To avoid experimental bias, donors of different ages were randomly spread across the sequencing lanes. The study measured age-related changes in TCR beta repertoire diversity using deep sequencing normalized with unique cDNA molecular identifiers. Here is what the overall study found, with its caveats: Compared with the aged group, more naive CD4+ T cells, fewer expanded clones and increased TCR diversity were shown by the long-lived group, suggesting age selection. As age increased, observed TCR beta diversity per million T cells dropped in a roughly linear way, and a significant reduction was already evident by age about 40. Because donor CMV infection status was unknown, age-related changes in expanded clonotypes were potentially confounded. Total diversity estimates from one million sequenced T cells were considered lower bounds and underestimates. The percentage of naive T cells measured by flow cytometry correlated strongly with observed TCR beta diversity. Bulk unsorted PBMC profiling prevented conclusive comparison of naive and antigen-experienced compartments.

Libraries were made using 5' RACE. Instrument used: Illumina HiSeq 2500. A second about 6 to 11 cycle PCR used a sample-barcoded 5' primer and a J-beta primer mix. A template-switch 5' adaptor carrying 12 random nucleotides introduced a unique molecular identifier onto each TCR beta cDNA molecule. Each sample yielded at least 3 million CDR3-containing paired-end reads. First-strand cDNA synthesis was performed from all RNA using the Mint cDNA synthesis kit, with priming by a TRBC-specific oligonucleotide. Following uracil-DNA glycosylase treatment, a first 18-cycle PCR with universal primers M1SS and BC2_uni_R was performed on all cDNA. In the original analysis: For normalization, 1 million high-quality reads were randomly selected from each sample, with every read carrying a distinct molecular identifier. Reads sharing molecular identifiers were discarded rather than binned into consensus sequences. CDR3 identification, clonotype clustering and error correction used MiTCR with a Q25 quality threshold and the strictest error-elimination algorithm. Lower-bound total TCR beta diversity was estimated with a nonparametric unseen species model using Euler transformation. TCRdb trimmed public reads at Q25 via fastp, called clones via MiXCR and kept in-frame beta chains. One record per CDR3 amino acid sequence lists the most common genes and DNA. These V and J calls originate from TCRdb's pipeline instead of the authors' own analysis. Across this sample there are 540,000 or so distinct CDR3 sequences, with roughly 28% seen only once. The top ten clones comprise around 18% of the sample.

Systemically healthy Caucasian individuals from Russia, about 38 in total and aged roughly 6 to 95 years, were included as donors. Roughly 9 milliliters of peripheral blood were drawn from each donor into EDTA-treated Vacutainer tubes. Ficoll-Paque density-gradient centrifugation was used to isolate PBMCs, with at least 7 million obtained per sample. Total RNA was extracted from PBMCs with Trizol reagent, with at least 5 micrograms obtained per sample. Naive CD45RAhigh/CD27high T cell percentages were measured by flow cytometry on a PBMC aliquot from every donor. The clonotype was recovered from a woman in her 70s in good health. The sequenced sample consisted of blood.

In nucleotide form, the sequence is TGCGCCAGCAGCCCCTCGGGAGGGGCCCGCAGAGATACGCAGTATTTT. Protein translation: CASSPSGGARRDTQYF. The receptor chain draws on TRBV4-3 and TRBJ2-3, with 8 bases aligning to TRBD2. Trimming removed 4 bases from V and 5 bases from J; the gene matches leave 11 bases unexplained. CDR1 LGHNA and CDR2 YSLEER were looked up in the germline V gene. Counted from cysteine to phenylalanine, this CDR3 has 16 amino acids. The DNA shown is the 48-base CDR3, in frame from base 1.